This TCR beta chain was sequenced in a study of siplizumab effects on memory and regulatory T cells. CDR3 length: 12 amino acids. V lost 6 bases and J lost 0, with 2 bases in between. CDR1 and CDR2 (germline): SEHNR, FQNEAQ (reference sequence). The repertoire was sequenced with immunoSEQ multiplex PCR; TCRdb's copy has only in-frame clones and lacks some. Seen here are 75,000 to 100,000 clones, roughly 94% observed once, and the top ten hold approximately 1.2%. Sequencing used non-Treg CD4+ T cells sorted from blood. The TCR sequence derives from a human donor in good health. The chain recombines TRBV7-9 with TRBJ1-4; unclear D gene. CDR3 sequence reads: CASRTTNEKLFF. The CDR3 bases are TGTGCCAGCAGGACAACTAATGAAAAACTGTTTTTT. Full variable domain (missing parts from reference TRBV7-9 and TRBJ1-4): DTGVSQNPRHKITKRGQNVTFRCDPISEHNRLYWYRQTLGQGPEFLTYFQNEAQLEKSRLLSDRFSAERPKGSFSTLEIQRTEQGDSAMYLCASRTTNEKLFFGSGTQLSVL.